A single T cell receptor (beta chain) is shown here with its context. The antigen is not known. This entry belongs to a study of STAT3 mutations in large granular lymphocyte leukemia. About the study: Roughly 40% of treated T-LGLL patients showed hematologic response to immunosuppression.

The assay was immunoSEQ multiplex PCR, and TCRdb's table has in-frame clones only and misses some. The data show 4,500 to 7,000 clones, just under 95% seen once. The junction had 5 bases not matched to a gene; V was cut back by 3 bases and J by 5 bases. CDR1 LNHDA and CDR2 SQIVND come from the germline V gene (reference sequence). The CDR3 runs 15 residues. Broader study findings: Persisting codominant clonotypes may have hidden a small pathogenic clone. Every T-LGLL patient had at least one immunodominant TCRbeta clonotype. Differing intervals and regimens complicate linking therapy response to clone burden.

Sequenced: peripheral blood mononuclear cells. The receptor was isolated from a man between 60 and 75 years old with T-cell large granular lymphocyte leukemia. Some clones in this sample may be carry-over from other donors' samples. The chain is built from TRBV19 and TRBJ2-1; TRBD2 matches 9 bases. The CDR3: CASSMSAGGHNEQFF. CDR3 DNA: TGTGCCAGTAGTATGTCGGCGGGAGGGCACAATGAGCAGTTCTTC.